This TCR beta chain derives from a study of shared clonotypes between healthy human individuals. Study-level points and caveats: Shared clonotypes across all four donors exceeded non-shared ones in generation probability.

Germline loops: CDR1 MRHNA, CDR2 SNTAGT. The length of the CDR3 is 22 residues. J gave up 6 bases and V 2 bases, and 26 bases lay outside the gene matches. Concerning this clone: What it binds is not known.

The table came from immunoSEQ multiplex PCR; TCRdb's copy has only in-frame clones and leaves some out. The sample consists of approximately 2,300,000 clones, 85% to 95% of them appearing once. This chain uses TRBV6-4 with TRBJ2-2; 8 positions agree with TRBD1. Material for sequencing was naive CD4+ T cells from PBMCs. Subset described: CD45RA+ positively selected. The receptor comes from a man younger than 35 in good health. Some clones in this sample may be carry-over from other donors' samples. The CDR3 spells CASSDPRSTGTGLERVAGELFF. In DNA form, the CDR3 reads TGTGCCAGCAGTGACCCACGAAGCACCGGGACAGGACTCGAGAGGGTCGCCGGGGAGCTGTTTTTT.